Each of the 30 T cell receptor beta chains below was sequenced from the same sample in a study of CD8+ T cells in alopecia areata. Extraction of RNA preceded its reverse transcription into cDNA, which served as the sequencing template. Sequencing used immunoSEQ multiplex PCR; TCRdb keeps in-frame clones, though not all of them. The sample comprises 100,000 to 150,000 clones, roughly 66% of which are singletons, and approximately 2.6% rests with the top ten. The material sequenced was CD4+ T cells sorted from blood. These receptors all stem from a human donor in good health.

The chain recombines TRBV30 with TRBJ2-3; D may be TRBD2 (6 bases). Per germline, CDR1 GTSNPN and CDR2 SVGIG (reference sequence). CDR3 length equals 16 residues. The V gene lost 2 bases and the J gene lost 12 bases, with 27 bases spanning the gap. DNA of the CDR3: TGTGCCTGGAGTTTTGGAACGGGCGGGGCCCAGGTACCACAGTATTTT. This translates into CAWSFGTGGAQVPQYF.

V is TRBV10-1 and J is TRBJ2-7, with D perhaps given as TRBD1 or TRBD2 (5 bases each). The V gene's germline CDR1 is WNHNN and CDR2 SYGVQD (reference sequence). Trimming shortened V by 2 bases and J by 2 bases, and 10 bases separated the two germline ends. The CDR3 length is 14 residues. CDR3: CASSERDGAYEQYF. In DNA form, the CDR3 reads TGCGCCAGCAGTGAGCGGGACGGCGCCTACGAGCAGTACTTC.

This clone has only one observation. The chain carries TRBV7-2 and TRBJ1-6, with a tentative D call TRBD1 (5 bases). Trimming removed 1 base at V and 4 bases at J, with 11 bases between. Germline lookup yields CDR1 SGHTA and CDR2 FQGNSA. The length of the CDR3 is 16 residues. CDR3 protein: CASSLGSGTYNSPLHF. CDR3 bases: TGTGCCAGCAGCTTAGGGTCCGGGACGTATAATTCACCCCTCCACTTT.

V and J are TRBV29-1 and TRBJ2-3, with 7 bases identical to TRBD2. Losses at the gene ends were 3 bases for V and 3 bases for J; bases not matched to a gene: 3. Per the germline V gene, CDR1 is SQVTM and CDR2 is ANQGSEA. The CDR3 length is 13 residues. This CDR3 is CSVDPGGTDTQYF. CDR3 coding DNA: TGCAGCGTTGACCCGGGGGGAACAGATACGCAGTATTTT.

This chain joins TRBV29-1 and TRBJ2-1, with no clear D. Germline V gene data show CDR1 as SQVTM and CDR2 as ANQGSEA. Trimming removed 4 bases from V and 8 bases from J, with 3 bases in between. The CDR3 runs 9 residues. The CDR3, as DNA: TGCAGCGTTGGGGATGAGCAGTTCTTC. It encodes CSVGDEQFF.

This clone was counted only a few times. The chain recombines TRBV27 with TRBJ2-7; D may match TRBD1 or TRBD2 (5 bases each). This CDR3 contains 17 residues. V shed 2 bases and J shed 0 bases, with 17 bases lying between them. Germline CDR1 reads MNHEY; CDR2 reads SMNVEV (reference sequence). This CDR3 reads CASSLRLRGRSSYEQYF. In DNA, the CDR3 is TGTGCCAGCAGTTTACGTCTTCGGGGCAGGAGCTCCTACGAGCAGTACTTC.

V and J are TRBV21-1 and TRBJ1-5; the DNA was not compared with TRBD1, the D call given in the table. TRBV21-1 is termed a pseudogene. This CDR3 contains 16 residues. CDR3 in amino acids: CASSKVPSFQDQPQHF. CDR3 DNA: TGTGCCAGCAGCAAAGTGCCCAGCTTTCAGGATCAGCCCCAGCATTTT.

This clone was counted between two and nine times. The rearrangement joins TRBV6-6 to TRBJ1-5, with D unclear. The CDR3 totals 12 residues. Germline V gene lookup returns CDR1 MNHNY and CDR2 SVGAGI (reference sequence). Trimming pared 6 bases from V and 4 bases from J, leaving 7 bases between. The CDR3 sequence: CASRTGNQPQHF. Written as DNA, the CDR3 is TGTGCCAGCAGGACGGGGAATCAGCCCCAGCATTTT.

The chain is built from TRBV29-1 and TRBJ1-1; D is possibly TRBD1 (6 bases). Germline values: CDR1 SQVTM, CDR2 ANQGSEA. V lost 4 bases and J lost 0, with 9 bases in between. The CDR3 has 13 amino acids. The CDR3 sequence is CSVGNRVNTEAFF. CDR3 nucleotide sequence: TGCAGCGTTGGGAACAGGGTGAACACTGAAGCTTTCTTT.

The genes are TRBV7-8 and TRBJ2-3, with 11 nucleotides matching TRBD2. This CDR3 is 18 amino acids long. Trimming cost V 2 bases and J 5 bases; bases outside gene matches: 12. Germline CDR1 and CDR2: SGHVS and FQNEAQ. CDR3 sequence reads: CASSLSPLLAGAKDTQYF. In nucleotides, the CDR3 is TGTGCCAGCAGCTTATCCCCTTTACTAGCGGGGGCGAAAGATACGCAGTATTTT.

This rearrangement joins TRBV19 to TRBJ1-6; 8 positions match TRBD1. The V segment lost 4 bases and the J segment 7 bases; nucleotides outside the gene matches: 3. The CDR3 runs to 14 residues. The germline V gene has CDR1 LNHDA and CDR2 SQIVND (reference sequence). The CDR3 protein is CASSTDRGNSPLHF. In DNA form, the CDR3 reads TGTGCCAGTAGTACAGACAGGGGAAATTCACCCCTCCACTTT.

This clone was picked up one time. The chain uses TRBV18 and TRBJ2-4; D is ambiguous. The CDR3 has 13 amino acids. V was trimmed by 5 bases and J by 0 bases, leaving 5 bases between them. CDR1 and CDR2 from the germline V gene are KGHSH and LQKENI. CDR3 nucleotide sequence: TGTGCCAGCTCAGAGCTAGCCAAAAACATTCAGTACTTC. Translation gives CASSELAKNIQYF.

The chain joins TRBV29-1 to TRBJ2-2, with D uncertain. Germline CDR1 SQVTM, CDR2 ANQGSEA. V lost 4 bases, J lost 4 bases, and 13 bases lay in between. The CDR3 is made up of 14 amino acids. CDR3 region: CSVGALEPTGELFF. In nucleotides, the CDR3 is TGCAGCGTTGGGGCACTTGAGCCCACCGGGGAGCTGTTTTTT.

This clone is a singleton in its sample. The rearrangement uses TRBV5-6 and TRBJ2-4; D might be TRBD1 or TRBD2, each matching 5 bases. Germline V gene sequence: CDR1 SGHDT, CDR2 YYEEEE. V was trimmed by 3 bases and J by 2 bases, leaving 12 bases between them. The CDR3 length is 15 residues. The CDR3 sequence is CASSSLSGPKNIQYF. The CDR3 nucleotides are TGTGCCAGCAGCTCACTATCGGGACCCAAAAACATTCAGTACTTC.

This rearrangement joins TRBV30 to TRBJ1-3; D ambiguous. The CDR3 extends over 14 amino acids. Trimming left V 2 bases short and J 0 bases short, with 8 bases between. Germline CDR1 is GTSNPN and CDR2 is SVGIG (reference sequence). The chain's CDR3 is CAWSPRSSGNTIYF. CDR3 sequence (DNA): TGTGCCTGGAGTCCCAGGAGCTCTGGAAACACCATATATTTT. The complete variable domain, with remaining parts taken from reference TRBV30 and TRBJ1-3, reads SQTIHQWPATLVQPVGSPLSLECTVEGTSNPNLYWYRQAAGRGLQLLFYSVGIGQISSEVPQNLSASRPQDRQFILSSKKLLLSDSGFYLCAWSPRSSGNTIYFGEGSWLTVV.

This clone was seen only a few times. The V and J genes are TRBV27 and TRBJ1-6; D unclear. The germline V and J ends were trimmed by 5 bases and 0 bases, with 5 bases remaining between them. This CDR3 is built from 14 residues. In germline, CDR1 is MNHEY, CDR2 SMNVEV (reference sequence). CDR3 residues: CASSSPSYNSPLHF. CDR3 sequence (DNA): TGTGCCAGCAGTAGCCCCTCCTATAATTCACCCCTCCACTTT.

The CDR3 loop is CASRLSGAGEQYF. CDR3 nucleotide sequence: TGTGCCAGCAGGCTCTCAGGGGCGGGGGAGCAGTACTTC. This rearrangement joins TRBV5-4 to TRBJ2-7, with D perhaps assigned TRBD1 or TRBD2 (6 bases each). CDR1 and CDR2 from the germline V gene are SGHNT and YYREEE (reference sequence). This CDR3 is 13 amino acids long. The V and J ends lost 5 bases and 7 bases respectively, with 16 bases between them.

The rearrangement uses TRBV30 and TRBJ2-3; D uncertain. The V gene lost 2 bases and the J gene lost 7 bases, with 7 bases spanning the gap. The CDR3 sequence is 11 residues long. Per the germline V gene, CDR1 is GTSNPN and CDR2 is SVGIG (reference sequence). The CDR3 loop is CAWSTEYTQYF. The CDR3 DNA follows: TGTGCCTGGAGTACAGAGTATACGCAGTATTTT.

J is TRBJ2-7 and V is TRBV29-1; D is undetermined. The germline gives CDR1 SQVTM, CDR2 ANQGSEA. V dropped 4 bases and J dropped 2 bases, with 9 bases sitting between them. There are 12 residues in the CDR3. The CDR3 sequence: CSVGQAPYEQYF. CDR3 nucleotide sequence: TGCAGCGTTGGGCAGGCCCCCTACGAGCAGTACTTC.

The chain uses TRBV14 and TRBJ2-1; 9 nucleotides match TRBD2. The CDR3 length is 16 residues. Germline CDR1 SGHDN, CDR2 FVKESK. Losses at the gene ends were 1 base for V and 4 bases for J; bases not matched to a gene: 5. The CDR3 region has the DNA TGTGCCAGCAGCCAAGGTTGGACTAGCGCGTACAATGAGCAGTTCTTC. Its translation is CASSQGWTSAYNEQFF. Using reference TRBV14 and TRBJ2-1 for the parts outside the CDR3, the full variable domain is EAGVTQFPSHSVIEKGQTVTLRCDPISGHDNLYWYRRVMGKEIKFLLHFVKESKQDESGMPNNRFLAERTGGTYSTLKVQPAELEDSGVYFCASSQGWTSAYNEQFFGPGTRLTVL.

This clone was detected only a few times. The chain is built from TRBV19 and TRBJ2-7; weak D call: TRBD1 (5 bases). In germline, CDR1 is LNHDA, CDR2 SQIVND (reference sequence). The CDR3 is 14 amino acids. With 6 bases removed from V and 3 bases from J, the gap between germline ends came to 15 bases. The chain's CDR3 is CASSINWGLYEQYF. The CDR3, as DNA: TGTGCCAGTAGCATTAATTGGGGCCTCTACGAGCAGTACTTC.

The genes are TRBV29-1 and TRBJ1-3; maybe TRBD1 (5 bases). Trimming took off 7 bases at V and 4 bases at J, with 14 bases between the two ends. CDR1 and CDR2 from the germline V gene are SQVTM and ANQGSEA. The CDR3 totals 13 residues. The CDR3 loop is CSGGGGTGNTIYF. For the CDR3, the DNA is TGCAGCGGTGGTGGAGGGACGGGAAACACCATATATTTT.

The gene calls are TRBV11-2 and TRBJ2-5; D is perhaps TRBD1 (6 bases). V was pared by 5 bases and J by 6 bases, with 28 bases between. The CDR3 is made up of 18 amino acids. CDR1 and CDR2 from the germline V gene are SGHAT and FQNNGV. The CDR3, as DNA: TGTGCCAGCAGCCCCACGGGAAGGGGGACGAAGATGTCGAAGACCCAGTACTTC. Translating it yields CASSPTGRGTKMSKTQYF.

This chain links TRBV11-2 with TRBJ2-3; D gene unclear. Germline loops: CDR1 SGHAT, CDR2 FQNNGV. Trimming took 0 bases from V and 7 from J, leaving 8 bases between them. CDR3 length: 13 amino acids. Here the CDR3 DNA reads TGTGCCAGCAGCTTAGATCAAGGGCATACGCAGTATTTT. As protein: CASSLDQGHTQYF.

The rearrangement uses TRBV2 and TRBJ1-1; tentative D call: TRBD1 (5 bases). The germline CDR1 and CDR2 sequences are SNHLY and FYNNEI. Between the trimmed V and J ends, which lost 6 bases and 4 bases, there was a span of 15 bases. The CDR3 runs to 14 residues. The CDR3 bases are TGTGCCAGCAGAGGTTTAAGAGGGACCACTGAAGCTTTCTTT. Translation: CASRGLRGTTEAFF. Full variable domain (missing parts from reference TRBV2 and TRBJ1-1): EPEVTQTPSHQVTQMGQEVILRCVPISNHLYFYWYRQILGQKVEFLVSFYNNEISEKSEIFDDQFSVERPDGSNFTLKIRSTKLEDSAMYFCASRGLRGTTEAFFGQGTRLTVV.

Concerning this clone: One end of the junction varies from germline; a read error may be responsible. This CDR3 reads CSASGRGAF. In nucleotides, the CDR3 is TGCAGTGCTAGTGGCAGGGGGGCCTTC. The rearrangement uses TRBV20-1 and TRBJ1-2, with 7 bases lining up with TRBD1. This CDR3 is built from 9 residues. Germline V gives CDR1 DFQATT, CDR2 SNEGSKA (reference sequence).

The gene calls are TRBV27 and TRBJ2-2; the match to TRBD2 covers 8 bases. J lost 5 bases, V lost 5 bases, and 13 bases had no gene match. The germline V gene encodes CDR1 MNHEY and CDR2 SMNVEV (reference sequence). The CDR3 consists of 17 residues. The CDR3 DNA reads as TGTGCCAGCAGTACACAGACAGGTCCGGGGGGGACCGGGGAGCTGTTTTTT. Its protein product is CASSTQTGPGGTGELFF.

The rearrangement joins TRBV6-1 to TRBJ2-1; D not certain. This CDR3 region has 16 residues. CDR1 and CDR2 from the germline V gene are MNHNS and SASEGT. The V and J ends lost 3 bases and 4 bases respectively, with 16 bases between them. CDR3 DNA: TGTGCCAGCAGTGACAGCCTTTACCCTCCTTACAATGAGCAGTTCTTC. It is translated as CASSDSLYPPYNEQFF.

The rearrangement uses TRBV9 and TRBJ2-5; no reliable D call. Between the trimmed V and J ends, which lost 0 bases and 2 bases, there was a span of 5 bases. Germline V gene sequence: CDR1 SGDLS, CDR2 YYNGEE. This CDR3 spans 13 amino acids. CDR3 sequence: CASSVVGQETQYF. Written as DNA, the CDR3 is TGTGCCAGCAGCGTAGTAGGGCAAGAGACCCAGTACTTC.

In DNA, the CDR3 is TGTGCCAGTAGAGGGGACTATGGCTACACCTTC. It yields the protein CASRGDYGYTF. V usage is TRBV19 and J usage is TRBJ1-2, with D perhaps matching TRBD1 (5 bases). This CDR3 is built from 11 residues. V was trimmed by 6 bases and J by 3 bases, leaving 5 bases between them. Looked up from germline, CDR1 is LNHDA and CDR2 is SQIVND (reference sequence).